These T cell receptor beta chains were read from a single sample in a study of blood T cell repertoires in COVID-19. Only in-frame clones appear in the TCRdb table, and some are missing; sequencing was by immunoSEQ multiplex PCR. The sample includes some 120,000 clones, roughly 72% of them seen just once. The sequencing input was peripheral blood. The receptors derive from a man older than 75 with COVID-19, enrolled during active disease. The CDR3 runs from the conserved cysteine through the conserved F or W. A D gene is named only where the DNA matches it firmly. Clone size appears in some rows only: once, few, many, or a class for an expanded clone.

cdr3_aa: CASSGGQGAFQPQHF
j_call: TRBJ1-5
v_call: TRBV5-5
d_call: TRBD1
clone_size: .
cdr3_length: 15

cdr3_aa: CASSQEFGAGIHNEQFF
j_call: TRBJ2-1
v_call: TRBV14
d_call: .
clone_size: .
cdr3_length: 17

cdr3_aa: CAISPGGETQYF
j_call: TRBJ2-5
v_call: TRBV10-3
d_call: .
clone_size: .
cdr3_length: 12

cdr3_aa: CASSDTGAYGYTF
j_call: TRBJ1-2
v_call: TRBV11-2
d_call: TRBD1
clone_size: .
cdr3_length: 13

cdr3_aa: CASSSGVAGFSGANVLTF
j_call: TRBJ2-6
v_call: TRBV9
d_call: TRBD2
clone_size: few
cdr3_length: 18

cdr3_aa: CASSSLSTNEQFF
j_call: TRBJ2-1
v_call: TRBV7-9
d_call: .
clone_size: .
cdr3_length: 13

cdr3_aa: CASSQGTGLNQPQHF
j_call: TRBJ1-5
v_call: TRBV4-1
d_call: TRBD1
clone_size: .
cdr3_length: 15

cdr3_aa: CAYRASGTLPWDEQFF
j_call: TRBJ2-1
v_call: TRBV10-3
d_call: TRBD2
clone_size: few
cdr3_length: 16

cdr3_aa: CASSSPGQSTGELFF
j_call: TRBJ2-2
v_call: TRBV6-5
d_call: .
clone_size: .
cdr3_length: 15

cdr3_aa: CASTPPSGIGADTQYF
j_call: TRBJ2-3
v_call: TRBV19
d_call: TRBD2
clone_size: .
cdr3_length: 16

cdr3_aa: CASSYSIPRTREFPYEQYF
j_call: TRBJ2-7
v_call: TRBV6-2/TRBV6-3
d_call: .
clone_size: .
cdr3_length: 19

cdr3_aa: CAISESGLAGYNEQFF
j_call: TRBJ2-1
v_call: TRBV10-3
d_call: TRBD2
clone_size: .
cdr3_length: 16

cdr3_aa: CASSPDRARNTEAFF
j_call: TRBJ1-1
v_call: TRBV5-1
d_call: TRBD1
clone_size: .
cdr3_length: 15

cdr3_aa: CASSHRTGGDYGYTF
j_call: TRBJ1-2
v_call: TRBV3-1/TRBV3-2
d_call: TRBD1
clone_size: .
cdr3_length: 15